This T cell receptor (beta chain) came from a study of blood T cell repertoires in COVID-19. As for the study in general: Sites in the United States, Italy and Spain provided acute and convalescent COVID-19 samples.

V was clipped by 3 bases and J by 6 bases; unmatched bases: 4. CDR1 is SGHTA and CDR2 is FQGNSA in the germline V gene. The CDR3 totals 16 residues. Some clones are missing from TCRdb's copy, which holds only in-frame ones; the method was immunoSEQ multiplex PCR. The table records approximately 210,000 clones, approximately 80% of them present only once. This receptor was obtained from a woman aged 50 to 60 with acute COVID-19. The sequencing input was PBMCs or T cells enriched from blood (not recorded which). V gene TRBV7-2 combines with J gene TRBJ2-1; the match to TRBD2 covers 14 bases. CDR3 coding DNA: TGTGCCAGCAGCTTTATGACTAGCGGGGGGGCCAATGAGCAGTTCTTC. Its protein product is CASSFMTSGGANEQFF.